The entry below describes one T cell receptor beta chain. The sample comes from a study of blood T cell repertoires in COVID-19. Study-wide context: Material from acute and convalescent COVID-19 was sourced from the United States, Italy and Spain. In each case, the material was cDNA or gDNA derived from T cells, B-cell-depleted T cells, or PBMCs.

CDR1 and CDR2 from the germline V gene are SGHTS and YDEGEE. The CDR3 has 15 amino acids. With V trimmed by 4 bases and J by 7 bases, 10 bases remained unmatched. Per the study methods: From reference gene primer amplification, estimates of nucleated cell counts were derived. Libraries were prepared by immunoSEQ multiplex PCR; TCRdb keeps only in-frame clonotypes and omits some of them. From that table come the V and J calls and clone size; the DNA was used to work out D and trimming. The data contain tens of thousands of clones, just over 90% of them singletons. The sequence derives from a man in his 70s with active COVID-19. The V and J genes are TRBV5-8 and TRBJ1-2, with TRBD1 matching 10 bases. The sample consisted of peripheral blood. The CDR3 loop reads CASSVWTGGMSGYTF. The CDR3 region has the DNA TGTGCCAGCAGCGTCTGGACAGGGGGAATGAGTGGCTACACCTTC. The entire variable domain, with the rest obtained from reference TRBV5-8 and TRBJ1-2, is as follows: EAGVTQSPTHLIKTRGQQATLRCSPISGHTSVYWYQQALGLGLQFLLWYDEGEERNRGNFPPRFSGRQFPNYSSELNVNALELEDSALYLCASSVWTGGMSGYTFGSGTRLTVV.